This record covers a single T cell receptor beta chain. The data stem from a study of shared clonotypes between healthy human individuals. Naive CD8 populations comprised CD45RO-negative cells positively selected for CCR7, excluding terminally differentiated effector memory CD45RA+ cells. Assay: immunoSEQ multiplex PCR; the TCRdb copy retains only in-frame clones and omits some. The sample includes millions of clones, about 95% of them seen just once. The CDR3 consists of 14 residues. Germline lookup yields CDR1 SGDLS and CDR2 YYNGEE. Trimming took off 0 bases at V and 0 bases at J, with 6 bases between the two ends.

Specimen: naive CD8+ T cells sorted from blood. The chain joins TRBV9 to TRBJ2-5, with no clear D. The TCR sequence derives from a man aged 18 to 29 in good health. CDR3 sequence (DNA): TGTGCCAGCAGCGTAGCCGGGCACCAAGAGACCCAGTACTTC. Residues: CASSVAGHQETQYF.